These 27 T cell receptor beta chains came from one sample sequenced in a study of blood T cell repertoires in COVID-19. Produced via immunoSEQ multiplex PCR; TCRdb's table is partial and in-frame only. Found here are around 210,000 clones, 85% of them singletons; the top ten hold approximately 5%. Sequencing was performed on peripheral blood. The receptors stem from a man between 50 and 59 years old with COVID-19, enrolled during active disease.

The chain combines TRBV11-2 with TRBJ1-2, with unresolved D. Looked up from germline, CDR1 is SGHAT and CDR2 is FQNNGV. The CDR3 has 14 residues. V lost 7 bases, J lost 6 bases, and 18 bases lay in between. The chain's CDR3 is CASKRGRPSDGYTF. The CDR3 coding sequence is TGTGCCAGCAAACGTGGCAGGCCCTCGGATGGCTACACCTTC.

J is TRBJ1-4 and V is TRBV5-5; 10 bases are shared with TRBD1. Germline CDR1 is SGHKS and CDR2 is YYEKEE (reference sequence). The V and J ends lost 4 bases and 1 base, in that order; junction bases with no gene match: 7. The CDR3 contains 17 residues. The CDR3 bases are TGTGCCAGCAGCATGACAGGGGGCGCGTTAACTAATGAAAAACTGTTTTTT. As protein: CASSMTGGALTNEKLFF. Complete variable domain (other parts from reference TRBV5-5 and TRBJ1-4): DAGVTQSPTHLIKTRGQQVTLRCSPISGHKSVSWYQQVLGQGPQFIFQYYEKEERGRGNFPDRFSARQFPNYSSELNVNALLLGDSALYLCASSMTGGALTNEKLFFGSGTQLSVL.

The V call is TRBV7-9, the J call TRBJ1-1; TRBD1 might be the D (6 bases). Germline CDR1 SEHNR, CDR2 FQNEAQ (reference sequence). Trimming pared 5 bases from V and 5 bases from J, leaving 15 bases between. CDR3 length: 14 residues. CDR3: CASSPGHPRTEAFF. CDR3 nucleotide sequence: TGTGCCAGCAGCCCGGGACACCCGAGGACTGAAGCTTTCTTT.

The chain joins TRBV5-1 to TRBJ2-3; D gene uncertain. Germline V gene lookup returns CDR1 SGHRS and CDR2 YFSETQ. V lost 4 bases and J 0 bases, leaving 6 bases between the germline ends. CDR3 length: 13 residues. The CDR3: CASSETSTDTQYF. The DNA for the CDR3 is TGCGCCAGCAGCGAAACAAGCACAGATACGCAGTATTTT.

The rearrangement uses TRBV6-5 and TRBJ2-2, with D perhaps matching TRBD1 (5 bases). The germline gives CDR1 MNHEY, CDR2 SVGAGI. This CDR3 region has 16 residues. The germline V and J ends were trimmed by 4 bases and 0 bases, with 12 bases remaining between them. The CDR3 spells CASSFSGPSNTGELFF. The CDR3 nucleotides read TGTGCCAGCAGTTTTTCAGGGCCGTCGAACACCGGGGAGCTGTTTTTT.

On this clone: Its ends do not fully match the called genes, so a read error is possible. The chain links TRBV5-1 to TRBJ1-3; D is perhaps TRBD1 (5 bases). The CDR3 contains 11 residues. The germline gives CDR1 SGHRS, CDR2 YFSETQ. The CDR3 sequence is CASSPGLPIRF. The CDR3 region has the DNA TGCGCCAGCAGTCCGGGACTTCCTATACGTTTT.

The chain has TRBV7-4 and TRBJ1-5; D is undetermined. CDR3 size: 16 residues. V lost 1 base and J lost 2, with 12 bases in between. The germline V gene has CDR1 SGHVT and CDR2 SQSDAQ. The CDR3 spells CASSLGVLGGNQPQHF. CDR3 coding DNA: TGTGCCAGCAGCTTAGGGGTTCTAGGAGGCAATCAGCCCCAGCATTTT.

V is TRBV19 and J is TRBJ2-1; D ambiguous. The CDR3 is 13 residues long. Trimming shortened V by 7 bases and J by 5 bases, and 12 bases separated the two germline ends. Germline V gives CDR1 LNHDA, CDR2 SQIVND (reference sequence). This chain's CDR3 is CASTEDAHNEQFF. CDR3 nucleotides: TGTGCCAGTACAGAGGATGCGCACAATGAGCAGTTCTTC.

The CDR3 DNA is TGTGCCAGCAGCTACCGCCGGGACAGAAACACCGGGGAGCTGTTTTTT. It translates to CASSYRRDRNTGELFF. The chain uses TRBV5-4 and TRBJ2-2; 7 positions match TRBD1. J gave up 2 bases and V 3 bases, and 7 bases lay outside the gene matches. From germline, CDR1 is SGHNT and CDR2 YYREEE (reference sequence). The CDR3 covers 16 residues.

The chain joins TRBV5-1 to TRBJ1-4; D is undetermined. V lost 4 bases and J 7 bases, leaving 14 bases between the germline ends. This CDR3 has 14 amino acids. CDR1 SGHRS and CDR2 YFSETQ come from the germline V gene. This chain's CDR3 is CASSPGRRIEKLFF. Here the CDR3 DNA reads TGCGCCAGCAGCCCGGGAAGGAGGATTGAAAAACTGTTTTTT.

The CDR3 DNA reads TGTGCCAGCAGCACGGGACCGGGACAACAAGGACTTTTCTTC. Its protein product is CASSTGPGQQGLFF. The chain joins TRBV5-4 to TRBJ2-1; weak D call: TRBD1 (6 bases). V shed 4 bases and J shed 16 bases, with 24 bases lying between them. The germline CDR1 and CDR2 sequences are SGHNT and YYREEE (reference sequence). This CDR3 has 14 amino acids.

Here the CDR3 reads CAWSVGSGVYNEQFF. CDR3 nucleotide sequence: TGTGCCTGGAGTGTTGGTAGCGGGGTATACAATGAGCAGTTCTTC. The chain joins TRBV30 to TRBJ2-1; 8 bases map to TRBD2. The CDR3 totals 15 residues. In germline, CDR1 is GTSNPN, CDR2 SVGIG (reference sequence). Trimming removed 0 bases from V and 4 bases from J; junction bases left unmatched: 5.

This rearrangement joins TRBV2 to TRBJ1-1; 7 bases align to TRBD1. The junction had 11 bases not matched to a gene; V was cut back by 6 bases and J by 10 bases. Germline V gene lookup returns CDR1 SNHLY and CDR2 FYNNEI. This CDR3 has 13 amino acids. The CDR3 bases are TGTGCCAGCAGGCCCGACAGGGATGGGCGAGCTTTCTTT. Encoded protein: CASRPDRDGRAFF.

The chain employs TRBV5-4 and TRBJ1-2, with 7 bases identical to TRBD1. This CDR3 is 14 amino acids long. Unmatched junction bases numbered 8, after V lost 5 bases and J lost 4 bases. The germline gives CDR1 SGHNT, CDR2 YYREEE (reference sequence). The CDR3 is CASRRTGTLYGYTF. CDR3 sequence (DNA): TGTGCCAGCAGAAGGACAGGTACTCTCTATGGCTACACCTTC.

The J gene is TRBJ1-1, the V gene TRBV2, with a weak D call TRBD1 (5 bases). The germline gives CDR1 SNHLY, CDR2 FYNNEI. V lost 3 bases to trimming and J lost 4 bases, with 18 bases between them. The CDR3 sequence is 16 residues long. The DNA of the CDR3 is TGTGCCAGCAGTGATAGCTACAGGAGCTATGGCACTGAAGCTTTCTTT. Translation gives CASSDSYRSYGTEAFF.

This rearrangement joins TRBV6-5 to TRBJ1-5, with 9 positions matching TRBD1. This CDR3 is built from 14 residues. The germline V gene has CDR1 MNHEY and CDR2 SVGAGI. V trimming: 6 bases; J trimming: 6 bases; junction bases outside the gene matches: 6. The DNA for the CDR3 is TGTGCCAGCAGCGGGACAGGGTCGAGTCAGCCCCAGCATTTT. This gives the protein CASSGTGSSQPQHF.

This chain links TRBV30 with TRBJ2-6; no definite D call. Germline CDR1 and CDR2: GTSNPN and SVGIG (reference sequence). V lost 8 bases, J lost 0 bases, and 14 bases lay in between. The CDR3 covers 15 residues. CDR3 in DNA: TGTGCCCAGCAGGTCCTTAACTCTGGGGCCAACGTCCTGACTTTC. Protein sequence: CAQQVLNSGANVLTF.

This chain joins TRBV12-3 or TRBV12-4 and TRBJ2-5; D might be TRBD2 (6 bases). Between the trimmed V and J ends, which lost 3 bases and 5 bases, there was a span of 10 bases. The CDR3 runs to 13 residues. The CDR3, as DNA: TGTGCCAGCAGTTTGGGGGGAGTTGAGACCCAGTACTTC. Amino acids: CASSLGGVETQYF.

The DNA for the CDR3 is TGTGCCAGCAGCCAAGAGGTCAGCACCGGGGAGCTGTTTTTT. It is translated as CASSQEVSTGELFF. The V gene is TRBV3-1 (or the pseudogene TRBV3-2), the J gene TRBJ2-2; D not resolved. CDR1 and CDR2 (germline): LGHDT, YNNKEL (reference sequence). The V end lost 0 bases, the J end lost 4 bases, and 6 bases lay between the germline ends. The CDR3 is 14 residues long.

The rearrangement uses TRBV11-1 and TRBJ2-4; D gene unclear. This CDR3 has 13 amino acids. Germline V gene data show CDR1 as SGHAT and CDR2 as FQDESV (reference sequence). Trimming took 1 base from V and 9 from J, leaving 10 bases between them. The CDR3 nucleotides read TGTGCCAGCAGCTTAGGGGCAGGATCCATTCAGTACTTC. It translates to CASSLGAGSIQYF. Supplemented by reference TRBV11-1 and TRBJ2-4, the full variable domain reads EAEVAQSPRYKITEKSQAVAFWCDPISGHATLYWYRQILGQGPELLVQFQDESVVDDSQLPKDRFSAERLKGVDSTLKIQPAELGDSAMYLCASSLGAGSIQYFGAGTRLSVL.

This rearrangement joins TRBV30 to TRBJ1-5, with a possible D match to TRBD1 (5 bases). The V gene's germline CDR1 is GTSNPN and CDR2 SVGIG (reference sequence). There are 13 residues in the CDR3. V gave up 5 bases and J gave up 9 bases, with 17 bases separating them. Written as DNA, the CDR3 is TGTGCCTGGGGCCGGGACCCCGGGGGGCCCCAGCATTTT. It translates to CAWGRDPGGPQHF.

The chain has TRBV19 and TRBJ1-4; the match to TRBD1 covers 8 bases. Germline CDR1 and CDR2: LNHDA and SQIVND (reference sequence). The CDR3 has 14 residues. V shed 11 bases and J 8 bases; nucleotides not matched to a gene: 13. CDR3 protein: CAANTPGQEEKLFF. Written as DNA, the CDR3 is TGTGCCGCCAACACTCCGGGACAGGAGGAAAAACTGTTTTTT.

This chain joins TRBV12-3 or TRBV12-4 and TRBJ2-7; D gene unclear. This CDR3 is 12 amino acids long. The V gene lost 5 bases and the J gene lost 3 bases, with 8 bases spanning the gap. The chain's CDR3 is CASSLLLYEQYF. CDR3 DNA sequence: TGTGCCAGCAGTCTACTTCTCTACGAGCAGTACTTC.

J is TRBJ1-2 and V is TRBV9; 9 positions agree with TRBD1. The J segment lost 4 bases and the V segment lost 0 bases, leaving 4 bases of the junction unmatched. Looked up from germline, CDR1 is SGDLS and CDR2 is YYNGEE. This CDR3 comprises 15 residues. CDR3 nucleotide sequence: TGTGCCAGCAGCGTAGGGGACAGGGACCTCTATGGCTACACCTTC. Amino acid sequence: CASSVGDRDLYGYTF. The full variable domain, completed using reference TRBV9 and TRBJ1-2, is DSGVTQTPKHLITATGQRVTLRCSPRSGDLSVYWYQQSLDQGLQFLIQYYNGEERAKGNILERFSAQQFPDLHSELNLSSLELGDSALYFCASSVGDRDLYGYTFGSGTRLTVV.

This chain joins TRBV27 and TRBJ2-2; 8 nucleotides align to TRBD1. In germline, CDR1 is MNHEY, CDR2 SMNVEV (reference sequence). The CDR3 runs to 15 residues. The ends lost 5 bases at V and 6 bases at J; junction bases unmatched: 8. The CDR3 DNA reads as TGTGCCAGCAGTCCCCGACAGGGGAATGCCGGGGAGCTGTTTTTT. Amino acids: CASSPRQGNAGELFF.

The J gene is TRBJ2-5, the V gene TRBV6-5; 7 nucleotides agree with TRBD2. The trim removed 0 bases at V and 5 bases at J, leaving 9 bases unmatched. CDR3 length: 16 amino acids. The germline gives CDR1 MNHEY, CDR2 SVGAGI. Written as DNA, the CDR3 is TGTGCCAGCAGTTACTCGAAGCGGGGTAACTGGGAGACCCAGTACTTC. This encodes CASSYSKRGNWETQYF.

This chain links TRBV5-4 with TRBJ1-1; no clear D. From germline, CDR1 is SGHNT and CDR2 YYREEE (reference sequence). The germline V and J ends were trimmed by 4 bases and 9 bases, with 13 bases remaining between them. The CDR3 is 12 amino acids. CDR3 bases: TGTGCCAGCAGCGTGGGAGAGGTAAAAGCTTTCTTT. Encoded protein: CASSVGEVKAFF.